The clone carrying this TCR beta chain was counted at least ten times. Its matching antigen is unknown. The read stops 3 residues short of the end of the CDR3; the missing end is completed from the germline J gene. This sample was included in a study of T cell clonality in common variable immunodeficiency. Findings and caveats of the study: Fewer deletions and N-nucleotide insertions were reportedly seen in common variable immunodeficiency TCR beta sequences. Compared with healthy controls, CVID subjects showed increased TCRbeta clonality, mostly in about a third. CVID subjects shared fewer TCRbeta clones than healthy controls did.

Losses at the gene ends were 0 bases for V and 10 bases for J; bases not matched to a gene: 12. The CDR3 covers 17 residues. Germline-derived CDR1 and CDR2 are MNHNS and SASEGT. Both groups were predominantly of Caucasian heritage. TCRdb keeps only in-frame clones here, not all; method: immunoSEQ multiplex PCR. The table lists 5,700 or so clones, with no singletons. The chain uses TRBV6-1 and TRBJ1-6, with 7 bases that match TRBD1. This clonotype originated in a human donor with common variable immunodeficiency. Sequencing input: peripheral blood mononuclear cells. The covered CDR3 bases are TGTGCCAGCAGTGAAGCGCTTCGACAGGGAAGGGACTCACCC. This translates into CASSEALRQGRDSP. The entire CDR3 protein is CASSEALRQGRDSPLHF.